This T cell receptor (beta chain) was recorded in a study of cytotoxic CD8 clonotypes in ibrutinib-treated CLL. Study-level findings and limits: Sample timing was unmatched between remission and later-progressing patients; lymph nodes unstudied. Clonality went up at ibrutinib response and then declined back toward baseline at progression. Relative to age-matched healthy donors, clonality at baseline was higher, and it tracked circulating CD8+ T-cell counts.

Germline CDR1 MNHEY, CDR2 SMNVEV (reference sequence). This CDR3 region has 17 residues. The J segment lost 1 base and the V segment lost 8 bases, leaving 16 bases of the junction unmatched. The repertoire was sequenced with immunoSEQ multiplex PCR; TCRdb's copy has only in-frame clones and lacks some. The table includes roughly 150,000 clones, roughly four fifths detected once. For this clone: Its target is unknown.

Material: PBMCs, obtained after 12 months of ibrutinib treatment. J is TRBJ2-7 and V is TRBV27; TRBD2 matches at 8 bases. The sequence was collected from a human donor with chronic lymphocytic leukemia. CDR3 in DNA: TGTGCCAGCCAGAGGACTAGCTCGTGGGGCTCGTCCTACGAGCAGTACTTC. This gives the protein CASQRTSSWGSSYEQYF.